This is a list of T cell receptor beta chains from one sample in a study of T cell responses to AZD1222 COVID-19 vaccine. The repertoire was sequenced with immunoSEQ multiplex PCR; TCRdb's copy has only in-frame clones and lacks some. The sample includes about 260,000 clones, 93% of them seen just once. The sequencing used peripheral blood, collected on day 0 of AZD1222 vaccination. The receptors derive from an adult in good health. Each CDR3 is given without its conserved first and last residue.

j_call: TRBJ2-7; v_call: TRBV15; cdr3_aa: ATSRPASDEQY
j_call: TRBJ2-7; v_call: TRBV7-2; cdr3_aa: ASSLAPTHSFKQY
j_call: TRBJ1-1; v_call: TRBV9; cdr3_aa: ASSVASRAQEAF
j_call: TRBJ2-1; v_call: TRBV7-9; cdr3_aa: ASSLSEALTYNEQF
j_call: TRBJ2-7; v_call: TRBV13; cdr3_aa: ASSLDRAPSYEQY
j_call: TRBJ1-1; v_call: TRBV6-5; cdr3_aa: ASSYSRNTEAF
j_call: TRBJ1-1; v_call: TRBV6-2/TRBV6-3; cdr3_aa: ASSRRNTEAF
j_call: TRBJ2-3; v_call: TRBV2; cdr3_aa: ASSAGSGFSTDTQY
j_call: TRBJ1-5; v_call: TRBV6-1; cdr3_aa: ASSESPSRGRQPQH
j_call: TRBJ2-5; v_call: TRBV18; cdr3_aa: ASSPPELAETQY
j_call: TRBJ2-7; v_call: TRBV27; cdr3_aa: ASSRPGTGTYEQY
j_call: TRBJ2-5; v_call: TRBV16; cdr3_aa: ASSGRGETQY
j_call: TRBJ2-4; v_call: TRBV27; cdr3_aa: ASSPSAGGEDIQY
j_call: TRBJ1-5; v_call: TRBV9; cdr3_aa: ASSVEGRQPQH
j_call: TRBJ1-3; v_call: TRBV3-1/TRBV3-2; cdr3_aa: ASSRGQGLGNTIY
j_call: TRBJ2-1; v_call: TRBV11-1; cdr3_aa: ASSQLGTGGNEQF
j_call: TRBJ2-7; v_call: TRBV5-1; cdr3_aa: ASTRDTNSYEQY
j_call: TRBJ1-1; v_call: TRBV3-1/TRBV3-2; cdr3_aa: ASSQLPGTGGDGF
j_call: TRBJ2-1; v_call: TRBV18; cdr3_aa: ASSPGLAGGGNEQF
j_call: TRBJ1-1; v_call: TRBV7-3; cdr3_aa: ASSPGTSEAF